A single sample is the source of the 15 T cell receptor beta chains below, sequenced in a study of T-cell memory formation after mild COVID-19. TCRdb reprocessed the 5' RACE reads via MiXCR and lists one record per CDR3 protein. The sample lists approximately 430,000 distinct CDR3 sequences, less than 25% seen once, with approximately 14% in the top ten. Material for sequencing was PBMCs or a T cell subset sorted from them (not recorded which). These TCRs come from an adult woman who had mild COVID-19 (a few samples of this study predate the infection). Cell type and time point are not known.

This clonotype has only a few counts. The rearrangement uses TRBV4-3 and TRBJ2-1, with 11 nucleotides matching TRBD1. The CDR3 has 15 amino acids. The V gene end was trimmed by 3 bases and the J gene end by 7 bases; junction bases not matched to a gene: 5. Germline CDR1 is LGHNA and CDR2 is YSLEER. Written as DNA, the CDR3 is TGCGCCAGCAGCCACGGACAGGGGGCGCAGAATGAGCAGTTCTTC. It translates to CASSHGQGAQNEQFF.

This clonotype was counted many times. A read error may produce the germline difference seen at one junction end. As DNA, the CDR3 is TGTGCTAGCAGCTTACTGACTAGCGGGATGACGAGGGACACCGGGGAGCTGTTTTTT. Its protein is CASSLLTSGMTRDTGELFF. This rearrangement joins TRBV7-7 to TRBJ2-2, with TRBD2 matching 11 bases. The CDR3 consists of 19 residues. Germline V gene data show CDR1 as SSHAT and CDR2 as FNYEAQ (reference sequence).

There are a few counts of this clonotype. The chain employs TRBV7-9 and TRBJ2-7, with a possible D match to TRBD2 (5 bases). Trimming cost V 2 bases and J 3 bases, with 11 bases left between them. Germline CDR1 and CDR2: SEHNR and FQNEAQ (reference sequence). The CDR3 runs to 14 residues. CDR3 DNA sequence: TGTGCCAGCAGCTTACCCTACCGGGGCTACGAGCAGTACTTC. Translated: CASSLPYRGYEQYF.

The chain recombines TRBV3-1 with TRBJ1-1; 9 bases fit TRBD1. Germline assignment: CDR1 LGHDT and CDR2 YNNKEL (reference sequence). The CDR3 is 15 residues long. Trimming at V came to 4 bases and at J to 2 bases, leaving 5 bases not matched to a gene. The CDR3 spells CASSPRDRVNTEAFF. The DNA for the CDR3 is TGTGCCAGCAGCCCCCGGGACAGGGTTAACACTGAAGCTTTCTTT.

About this clonotype: At one of its ends the junction is not consistent with the germline gene, which may arise from a read error. This sequence joins TRBV7-9 and TRBJ2-1, with 9 positions matching TRBD2. CDR1 is SEHNR, CDR2 FQNEAQ, per germline (reference sequence). This CDR3 is built from 14 residues. This chain's CDR3 is CASSLESVPAGGSF. The DNA of the CDR3 is TGTGCCAGCAGCTTAGAGTCGGTCCCCGCGGGAGGGAGCTTC.

The J gene is TRBJ1-1, the V gene TRBV27, with a possible D match to TRBD1 (6 bases). This CDR3 has 14 residues. V gave up 2 bases and J gave up 4 bases, with 11 bases separating them. Germline values: CDR1 MNHEY, CDR2 SMNVEV (reference sequence). This CDR3 reads CASSLQGRATEAFF. Here the CDR3 DNA reads TGTGCCAGCAGTTTACAGGGGCGCGCCACTGAAGCTTTCTTT.

V and J are TRBV5-1 and TRBJ1-1; D gene unclear. The CDR3 length is 13 residues. Trimming removed 0 bases at V and 9 bases at J, with 12 bases between. Looked up from germline, CDR1 is SGHRS and CDR2 is YFSETQ. CDR3 bases: TGCGCCAGCAGCTTGGTTGGGCGTGCTAAAGCTTTCTTT. It codes for CASSLVGRAKAFF.

This rearrangement joins TRBV7-2 to TRBJ1-2, with 11 positions matching TRBD1. Per germline, CDR1 SGHTA and CDR2 FQGNSA. There are 15 residues in the CDR3. V was pared by 5 bases and J by 4 bases, with 6 bases of the junction left unmatched. The CDR3, as DNA: TGTGCCAGCAGCGTAGGACAGGGGGCGAGCTATGGCTACACCTTC. This encodes CASSVGQGASYGYTF.

The chain joins TRBV21-1 to TRBJ2-7; the DNA was not used to check the table's D call, TRBD1. TRBV21-1 is designated a pseudogene. The length of the CDR3 is 18 residues. As DNA, the CDR3 is TGTGCCAGCAGCAATGAGGGTATCCACGGGGAACGGGACTACGAGCAGTACTTC. Encoded protein: CASSNEGIHGERDYEQYF.

The chain has TRBV7-8 and TRBJ2-7, with D perhaps given as TRBD1 or TRBD2 (6 bases each). The CDR3 runs 15 residues. V lost 0 bases to trimming and J lost 4 bases, with 13 bases between them. Germline V CDR1 and CDR2: SGHVS, FQNEAQ. Written as DNA, the CDR3 is TGTGCCAGCAGCTTAGCGGAGGGACACATATACGAGCAGTACTTC. It encodes CASSLAEGHIYEQYF. The full variable domain, rest sourced from reference TRBV7-8 and TRBJ2-7, is GAGVSQSPRYKVAKRGQDVALRCDPISGHVSLFWYQQALGQGPEFLTYFQNEAQLDKSGLPSDRFFAERPEGSVSTLKIQRTQQEDSAVYLCASSLAEGHIYEQYFGPGTRLTVT.

This clonotype was counted only a few times. The chain employs TRBV6-5 and TRBJ1-5, with a weak D call TRBD1 (5 bases). CDR1 MNHEY and CDR2 SVGAGI come from the germline V gene. Between the trimmed V and J ends, which lost 2 bases and 4 bases, there was a span of 12 bases. The CDR3 is 15 amino acids. The CDR3 protein is CASSYGGEYNQPQHF. For the CDR3, the DNA is TGTGCCAGCAGTTACGGGGGGGAGTATAATCAGCCCCAGCATTTT.

The sample holds a few counts of this clonotype. This sequence joins TRBV12-3 or TRBV12-4 and TRBJ2-5; D might be TRBD1 or TRBD2, each matching 5 bases. Trimming stripped 5 bases from V and 6 bases from J, with 16 bases between. The CDR3 spans 14 residues. CDR3 amino acids: CASSKVGRAKTQYF. DNA of the CDR3: TGTGCCAGCAGTAAAGTGGGGCGGGCGAAGACCCAGTACTTC.

The chain recombines TRBV5-1 with TRBJ2-5; D is ambiguous. V was cut by 2 bases and J by 5 bases, with 10 bases left in between. Germline-derived CDR1 and CDR2 are SGHRS and YFSETQ. The CDR3 has 13 amino acids. In nucleotides, the CDR3 is TGCGCCAGCAGCTTTCTGACTGACGAGACCCAGTACTTC. Amino acid sequence: CASSFLTDETQYF.

The CDR3 DNA is TGTGCCAGCAGCCGCCCGGCGGAGGACACTGAAGCTTTCTTT. Its translation is CASSRPAEDTEAFF. The chain links TRBV11-2 to TRBJ1-1; no clear D gene. Germline V gives CDR1 SGHAT, CDR2 FQNNGV. The ends were cut back, 5 bases at V and 3 bases at J, with 13 bases in the middle. The CDR3 has 14 residues.

This clonotype was detected only a few times. The gene calls are TRBV20-1 and TRBJ2-7, with unresolved D. This CDR3 has 13 amino acids. V lost 1 base to trimming and J lost 5 bases, with 12 bases between them. Per the germline V gene, CDR1 is DFQATT and CDR2 is SNEGSKA (reference sequence). The CDR3: CSARVPDRHEQYF. The CDR3 DNA follows: TGCAGTGCTAGAGTCCCGGACCGCCACGAGCAGTACTTC.